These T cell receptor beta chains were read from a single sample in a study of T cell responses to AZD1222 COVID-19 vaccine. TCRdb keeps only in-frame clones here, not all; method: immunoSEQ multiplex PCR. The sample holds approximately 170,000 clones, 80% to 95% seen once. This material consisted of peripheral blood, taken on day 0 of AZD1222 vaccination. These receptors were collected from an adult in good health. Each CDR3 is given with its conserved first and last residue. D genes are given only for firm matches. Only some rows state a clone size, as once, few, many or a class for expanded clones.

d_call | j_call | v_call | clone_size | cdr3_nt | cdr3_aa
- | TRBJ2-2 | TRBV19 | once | TGTGCCAGTAGCCTTAACCAGCTGTACACCGGGGAGCTGTTTTTT | CASSLNQLYTGELFF
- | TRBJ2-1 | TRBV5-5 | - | TGTGCCAGCAGAGATCAGCAGGGCAATGAGCAGTTCTTC | CASRDQQGNEQFF
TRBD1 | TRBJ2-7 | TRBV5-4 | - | TGTGCCAGCAGCAAAGCTGAGACAGGGGGCGACGAGCAGTACTTC | CASSKAETGGDEQYF
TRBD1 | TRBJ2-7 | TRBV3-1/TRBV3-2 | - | TGTGCCAGCAGCCACGACCCCGGGACAGGCAGCAACGAGCAGTACTTC | CASSHDPGTGSNEQYF
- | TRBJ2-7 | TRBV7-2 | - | TGTGCCAGCAGGAGGGTTGGTAACTCCTACGAGCAGTACTTC | CASRRVGNSYEQYF
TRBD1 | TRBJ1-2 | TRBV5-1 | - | TGCGCCAGCACCATGACAGGGACGGACGGCTACACCTTC | CASTMTGTDGYTF
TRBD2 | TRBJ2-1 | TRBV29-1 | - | TGCAGCGTCTATTCGACTAGCGGTATCTACAATGAGCAGTTCTTC | CSVYSTSGIYNEQFF
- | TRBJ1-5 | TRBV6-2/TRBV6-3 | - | TGTGCCAGCATCCCTGGGGGTAGGGGCAATCAGCCCCAGCATTTT | CASIPGGRGNQPQHF
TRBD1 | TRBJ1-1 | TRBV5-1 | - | TGCGCCAGCAGCTCCCCCGGACAGGGTGGGACTGAAGCTTTCTTT | CASSSPGQGGTEAFF
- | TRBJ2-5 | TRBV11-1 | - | TGTGCCAGCAGCCGGCTCGTAACTGGAGAGACCCAGTACTTC | CASSRLVTGETQYF
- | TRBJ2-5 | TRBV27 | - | TGTGCCAGTCGAACTAGAAATCAAGAGACCCAGTACTTC | CASRTRNQETQYF
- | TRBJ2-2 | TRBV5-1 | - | TGCGCCAGCAGCTTGGATCGGCCCAACACCGGGGAGCTGTTTTTT | CASSLDRPNTGELFF
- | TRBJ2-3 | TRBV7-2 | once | TGTGCCAGCAGCTTAAGAAAGGAAGATACGCAGTATTTT | CASSLRKEDTQYF
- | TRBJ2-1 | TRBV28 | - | TGTGCCAGCAGTAACTACCGTTTATACAATGAGCAGTTCTTC | CASSNYRLYNEQFF
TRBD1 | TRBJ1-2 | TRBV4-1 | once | TGCGCCAGCAGCCAACTACCGGACAGGGGAGGCGGTGGCTACACCTTC | CASSQLPDRGGGGYTF
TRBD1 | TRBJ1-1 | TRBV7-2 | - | TGTGCCAGCAGCGGCCGGACAGGTCGCACTGAAGCTTTCTTT | CASSGRTGRTEAFF
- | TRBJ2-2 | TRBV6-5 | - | TGTGCCAGCAGTTCCACCACCGGGGAGCTGTTTTTT | CASSSTTGELFF
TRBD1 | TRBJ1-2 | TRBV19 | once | TGTGCCAGTAGTACGCGAACGGACAGGGGGGCTAACTATGGCTACACCTTC | CASSTRTDRGANYGYTF
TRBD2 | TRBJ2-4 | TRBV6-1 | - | TGTGCCAGCAGTGAGCCAGCGGGAGCAGTAAACATTCAGTACTTC | CASSEPAGAVNIQYF
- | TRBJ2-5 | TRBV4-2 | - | TGTGCCACACAGGATTCGGCCGAGACCCAGTACTTC | CATQDSAETQYF
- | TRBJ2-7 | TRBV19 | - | TGTGCCAGTAGTATAAGGGGGACCAGGGTTCCCTACGAGCAGTACTTC | CASSIRGTRVPYEQYF
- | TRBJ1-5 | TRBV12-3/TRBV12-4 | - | TGTGCCAGCAGTTTCGGAGATCAGCCCCAGCATTTT | CASSFGDQPQHF
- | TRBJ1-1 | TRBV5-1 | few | TGCGCCAGCAGCCTACAGCTCATGAACACTGAAGCTTTCTTT | CASSLQLMNTEAFF
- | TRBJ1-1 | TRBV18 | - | TGTGCCAGCTCCCGAAAGGGGCAAGGATCTGAAGCTTTCTTT | CASSRKGQGSEAFF
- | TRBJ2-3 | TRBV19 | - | TGTGCCAGCAAACAACCGGAGAGCACAGATACGCAGTATTTT | CASKQPESTDTQYF
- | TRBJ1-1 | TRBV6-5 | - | TGTGCCAGCAGCGAGGGATTTACTGAAGCTTTCTTT | CASSEGFTEAFF
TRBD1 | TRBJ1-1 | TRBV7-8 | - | TGTGCCAGCAGCTCGCTTGGGACAGGGTACACTGAAGCTTTCTTT | CASSSLGTGYTEAFF
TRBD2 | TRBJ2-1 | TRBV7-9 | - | TGTGCCAGCAGCTTAGATGGAGCGGGGGCCCTCCCAGGGCAGTTCTTC | CASSLDGAGALPGQFF
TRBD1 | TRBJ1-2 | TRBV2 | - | TGTGCCAGCAGGGGCGACAGGGAAGCTGGCTACACCTTC | CASRGDREAGYTF
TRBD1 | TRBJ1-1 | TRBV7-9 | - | TGTGCCAGCAGCTCAAACAGGGGCACGAACACTGAAGCTTTCTTT | CASSSNRGTNTEAFF
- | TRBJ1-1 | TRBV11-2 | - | TGTGCCAGCAGCTTGAGAAGAGGGACCACTGAAGCTTTCTTT | CASSLRRGTTEAFF
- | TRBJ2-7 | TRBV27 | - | TGTGCCAGCAACCAGGGAAGGGGCGAGCAGTACTTC | CASNQGRGEQYF
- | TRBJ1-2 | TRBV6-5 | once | TGTGCCAGCAGTTACTCCACAGGGATCCATGGCTACACCTTC | CASSYSTGIHGYTF
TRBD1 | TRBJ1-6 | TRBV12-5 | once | TGTGCTAGTGGTCCGACGGGACAGGGGAATTCACCCCTCCACTTT | CASGPTGQGNSPLHF
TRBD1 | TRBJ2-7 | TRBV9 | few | TGTGCCAGCAGCCCTCGACAGGGGGCGAGGGAGCAGTACTTC | CASSPRQGAREQYF
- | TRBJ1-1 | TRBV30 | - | TGTGCCTGGAGTGTGGGCAGGGTAGGGCGAATGCCTGAAGCTTTCTTT | CAWSVGRVGRMPEAFF
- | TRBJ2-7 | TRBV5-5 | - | TGTGCCAGCAACCCTTCGTCCCCATCAATTCCCTACGAGCAGTACTTC | CASNPSSPSIPYEQYF
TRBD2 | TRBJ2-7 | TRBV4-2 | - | TGTGCCAGCAGCAACCTAGCGGGAGTGGGCAAGTTCGAGCAGTACTTC | CASSNLAGVGKFEQYF
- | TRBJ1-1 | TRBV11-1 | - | TGTGCCAGCAGCAACAGGGTTCGTACTGAAGCTTTCTTT | CASSNRVRTEAFF
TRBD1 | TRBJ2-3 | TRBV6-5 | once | TGTGCCAGCACCGAGACAGGGGGCGGTCGGGATACGCAGTATTTT | CASTETGGGRDTQYF
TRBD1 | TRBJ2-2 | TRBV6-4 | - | TGTGCCAGCAGTGACGCCCCGGGACAGGGGGCCGGGGAGCTGTTTTTT | CASSDAPGQGAGELFF
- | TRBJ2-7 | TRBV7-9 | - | TGTGCCAGCAGCCCCGGGACCCTGACTAAGGGTCTCTACGAGCAGTACTTC | CASSPGTLTKGLYEQYF
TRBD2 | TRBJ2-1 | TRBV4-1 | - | TGCGCCAGCAGCCAAGGGCTAGCGGGAAACAATGAGCAGTTCTTC | CASSQGLAGNNEQFF
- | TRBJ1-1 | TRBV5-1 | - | TGCGCCAGCAACCTGAATGGGGGGATGAACACTGAAGCTTTCTTT | CASNLNGGMNTEAFF
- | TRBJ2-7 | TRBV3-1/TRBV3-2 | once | TGTGCCAGCAGCCAAGAAGGCCTAGCAGTCTACGAGCAGTACTTC | CASSQEGLAVYEQYF
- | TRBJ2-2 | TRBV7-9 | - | TGTGCCAGCCGCCCTTTGGTGGGGCAGATCACCGGGGAGCTGTTTTTT | CASRPLVGQITGELFF
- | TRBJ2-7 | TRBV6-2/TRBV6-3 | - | TGTGCCAGCAGTTACTCGAGGCTGGCGCAGTACTTC | CASSYSRLAQYF
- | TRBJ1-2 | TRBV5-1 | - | TGCGCCAGCAGCTCCGAAACGGGGCTTTTATATGGCTACACCTTC | CASSSETGLLYGYTF
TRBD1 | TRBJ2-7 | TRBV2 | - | TGTGCCAGCAGCAAGACAGGGGCAATTTTAGGGGAGCAGTACTTC | CASSKTGAILGEQYF